One and the same sample provided the 14 T cell receptor beta chains below, sequenced in a study of blood T cell repertoires in COVID-19. Profiled with immunoSEQ multiplex PCR; TCRdb holds only in-frame clones, not every one. This table has more than 110,000 clones, roughly three quarters appearing once. Material for sequencing was PBMCs or T cells enriched from blood (not recorded which). These receptors all come from a woman aged 50 to 60 who had recovered from COVID-19.

V gene TRBV2 combines with J gene TRBJ1-2, with a tentative D call TRBD1 (5 bases). This CDR3 has 13 residues. Between the trimmed V and J ends, which lost 0 bases and 8 bases, there was a span of 10 bases. Germline V gene data show CDR1 as SNHLY and CDR2 as FYNNEI. The DNA of the CDR3 is TGTGCCAGCAGTGAAGCGCAGGGCCGAGGCTACACCTTC. Encoded protein: CASSEAQGRGYTF.

V usage is TRBV9 and J usage is TRBJ2-2; possibly TRBD1 for D (6 bases). The ends were cut back, 0 bases at V and 8 bases at J, with 11 bases in the middle. The germline V gene has CDR1 SGDLS and CDR2 YYNGEE. The length of the CDR3 is 14 residues. The CDR3 reads CASSVVSTGGELFF. The CDR3 coding sequence is TGTGCCAGCAGCGTAGTCAGCACAGGGGGGGAGCTGTTTTTT. The whole variable domain, remainder taken from reference TRBV9 and TRBJ2-2, is DSGVTQTPKHLITATGQRVTLRCSPRSGDLSVYWYQQSLDQGLQFLIQYYNGEERAKGNILERFSAQQFPDLHSELNLSSLELGDSALYFCASSVVSTGGELFFGEGSRLTVL.

This clone appeared a few times. The chain carries TRBV7-2 and TRBJ1-4; D ambiguous. The germline gives CDR1 SGHTA, CDR2 FQGNSA. Deletions cut 1 base from V and 3 bases from J, with 6 bases between. The CDR3 extends over 14 amino acids. The CDR3 DNA reads TGTGCCAGCAGCTTAGTTCCGGCTAATGAAAAACTGTTTTTT. This translates into CASSLVPANEKLFF.

V and J are TRBV7-8 and TRBJ1-3; no clear D. Per germline, CDR1 SGHVS and CDR2 FQNEAQ. The CDR3 covers 16 residues. The ends were cut back, 2 bases at V and 0 bases at J, with 11 bases in the middle. The CDR3 sequence: CASSLINSGSGNTIYF. In DNA, the CDR3 is TGTGCCAGCAGCTTAATTAACAGCGGCTCTGGAAACACCATATATTTT.

V and J are TRBV19 and TRBJ1-2; D is uncertain. The CDR3 is 13 amino acids. CDR1 is LNHDA, CDR2 SQIVND, per germline (reference sequence). V was cut by 3 bases and J by 1 base, with 6 bases left in between. In DNA form, the CDR3 reads TGTGCCAGTAGTATTCGGGGTAACTATGGCTACACCTTC. Protein product: CASSIRGNYGYTF.

This rearrangement joins TRBV10-3 to TRBJ2-5, with TRBD2 identical over 10 bases. The CDR3 has 16 residues. Trimming cost V 3 bases and J 5 bases; bases outside gene matches: 9. CDR1 and CDR2 from the germline V gene are ENHRY and SYGVKD. The CDR3 bases are TGTGCCATCAGTGACCCCGTAGTTAGCGGGGGGGAGACCCAGTACTTC. The encoded protein is CAISDPVVSGGETQYF.

This clone was counted once. This CDR3 reads CASMDRGGSPLHF. CDR3 nucleotide sequence: TGTGCCAGCATGGACAGGGGAGGATCACCCCTCCACTTT. The chain joins TRBV2 to TRBJ1-6; TRBD1 matches 9 bases. From germline, CDR1 is SNHLY and CDR2 FYNNEI. The CDR3 has 13 residues. V lost 7 bases to trimming and J lost 10 bases; unmatched junction nucleotides: 5.

V usage is TRBV6-5 and J usage is TRBJ2-7; D gene uncertain. Looked up from germline, CDR1 is MNHEY and CDR2 is SVGAGI. V was shortened by 0 bases and J by 3 bases, with 6 bases between the two germline ends. The CDR3 runs 13 residues. The DNA for the CDR3 is TGTGCCAGCAGTTACTCGACTGACTACGAGCAGTACTTC. Translating gives CASSYSTDYEQYF.

A few counts support this clone. The rearrangement links TRBV5-1 to TRBJ2-5, with D possibly TRBD2 on 5 matching bases. Germline lookup yields CDR1 SGHRS and CDR2 YFSETQ. This CDR3 contains 14 residues. V lost 1 base and J 2 bases, leaving 9 bases between the germline ends. The CDR3 protein is CASSLRADQETQYF. The CDR3 DNA reads TGCGCCAGCAGCTTGCGAGCGGATCAAGAGACCCAGTACTTC.

The rearrangement joins TRBV27 to TRBJ2-5; a weak D match, TRBD2 (6 bases). V was cut by 2 bases and J by 8 bases, with 24 bases left in between. The CDR3 runs 17 residues. Germline V lookup: CDR1 MNHEY, CDR2 SMNVEV (reference sequence). The CDR3 sequence: CASSLKRGRTAKGTQYF. DNA for the CDR3: TGTGCCAGCAGTTTAAAGCGTGGGAGGACTGCCAAAGGTACCCAGTACTTC.

This clone has only a few counts. The chain joins TRBV3-1 (or the pseudogene TRBV3-2) to TRBJ1-2; the D gene is possibly TRBD1 (6 bases). The CDR3 extends over 13 amino acids. The V end was cut by 0 bases, the J end by 6 bases, with 8 bases between. Germline CDR1 reads LGHDT; CDR2 reads YNNKEL (reference sequence). The CDR3 region is CASSQDEGDGYTF. The CDR3 DNA is TGTGCCAGCAGCCAAGATGAGGGGGATGGCTACACCTTC.

The rearrangement links TRBV14 to TRBJ1-5; D perhaps matches TRBD1 (5 bases). This CDR3 contains 18 residues. Trimming removed 3 bases at V and 0 bases at J, with 18 bases between. Germline V gene data show CDR1 as SGHDN and CDR2 as FVKESK. The CDR3 loop is CASSHLVGAEDSNQPQHF. Written as DNA, the CDR3 is TGTGCCAGCAGCCACCTAGTAGGGGCAGAAGATAGCAATCAGCCCCAGCATTTT.

The table lists this clone with a few counts. As DNA, the CDR3 is TGTGCCAGCAGCTTCGGGGGGGTTGCCAATGAGCAGTTCTTC. Protein: CASSFGGVANEQFF. The rearrangement joins TRBV7-8 to TRBJ2-1, with 8 nucleotides matching TRBD2. CDR3 size: 14 residues. With V trimmed by 3 bases and J by 6 bases, 4 bases remained unmatched. Germline CDR1 and CDR2: SGHVS and FQNEAQ.

V and J are TRBV24-1 and TRBJ2-5; the D gene is possibly TRBD2 (5 bases). Germline V CDR1 and CDR2: KGHDR, SFDVKD. V gave up 3 bases and J gave up 3 bases, with 16 bases separating them. CDR3 size: 16 residues. CDR3 nucleotides: TGTGCCACCAGTGATAAAATCCGGGGTGCCGAAGAGACCCAGTACTTC. This translates into CATSDKIRGAEETQYF.